This is a list of T cell receptor beta chains from one sample in a study of post-analysis software for immune sequencing data. Via MiXCR, TCRdb re-called the PCR reads, giving one row per CDR3 protein. Of 750,000 to 950,000 distinct CDR3 sequences listed, more than 45% are singletons. The specimen was blood. The source is a girl aged 5 to 17 with multiple sclerosis. The CDR3 runs from the conserved cysteine through the conserved F or W.

v_call	j_call	cdr3_length	cdr3_aa
TRBV27	TRBJ2-7	14	CASSSSGRSYEQYF
TRBV9	.	13	CASSVGGLSEQYF
TRBV3-1	TRBJ2-1	16	CASSPKDGSSYNEQFF
TRBV10-3	TRBJ1-2	14	CAISVGQGSSGYTF
TRBV7-2	TRBJ2-1	14	CASRRTTGAHEQFF
TRBV29-1	TRBJ2-2	12	CSVTSGTGELFF
TRBV20-1	TRBJ2-3	15	CSAGEGTTSTDTQYF
TRBV6-6	TRBJ2-5	13	CASSSRPQETRYF
TRBV30	TRBJ2-2	15	CAWSVRGANTGELFF
TRBV7-8	TRBJ2-1	16	CASSLARFPGRDEQFF
TRBV7-3	TRBJ2-1	14	CASSRRGSRDEQFF
TRBV20-1	TRBJ2-7	15	CSARYGQGTVYEQYF
TRBV20-1	TRBJ2-1	13	CSPGQFSYNEQFF
TRBV6-2/TRBV6-3	TRBJ1-2	13	CASNPDGDYGYTF
TRBV5-1	.	13	CASSPDWSYEQYF
TRBV27	TRBJ2-5	14	CASSLWGAGETQYF
TRBV12-3/TRBV12-4	TRBJ1-2	15	CASSPRTGVNYGYTF
TRBV21-1	TRBJ2-2	17	CAWLTLRAGRKTGELFF
TRBV7-6	TRBJ2-5	17	CASSPTRGGISVGTQYF
TRBV20-1	TRBJ2-1	17	CSARAGSSGRAPNEQFF
TRBV18	TRBJ1-1	13	CASSRGGSTEAFF
TRBV5-1	TRBJ2-7	16	CASSLHWQGAFNEQYF
TRBV6-5	TRBJ1-1	14	CASSYSTANTEAFF